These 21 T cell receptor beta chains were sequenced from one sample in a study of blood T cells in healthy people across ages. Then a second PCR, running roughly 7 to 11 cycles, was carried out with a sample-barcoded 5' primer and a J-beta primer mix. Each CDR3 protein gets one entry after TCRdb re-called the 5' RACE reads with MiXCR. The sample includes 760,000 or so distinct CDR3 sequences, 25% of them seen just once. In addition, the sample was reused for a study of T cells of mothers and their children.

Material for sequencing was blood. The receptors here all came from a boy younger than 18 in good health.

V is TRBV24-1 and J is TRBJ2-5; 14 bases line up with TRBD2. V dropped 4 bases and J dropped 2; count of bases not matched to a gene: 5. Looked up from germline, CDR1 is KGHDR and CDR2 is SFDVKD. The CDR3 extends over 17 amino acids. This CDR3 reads CATSDRRLAGGQETQYF. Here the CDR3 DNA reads TGTGCCACCAGTGACCGAAGACTAGCGGGAGGGCAAGAGACCCAGTACTTC.

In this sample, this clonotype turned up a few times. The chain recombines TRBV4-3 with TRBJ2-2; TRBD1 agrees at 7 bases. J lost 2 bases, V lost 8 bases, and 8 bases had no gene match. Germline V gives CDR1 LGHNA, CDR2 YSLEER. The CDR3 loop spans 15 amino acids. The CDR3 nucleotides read TGCGCCAGCTCCACCCGGGACAGTAACACCGGGGAGCTGTTTTTT. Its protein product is CASSTRDSNTGELFF.

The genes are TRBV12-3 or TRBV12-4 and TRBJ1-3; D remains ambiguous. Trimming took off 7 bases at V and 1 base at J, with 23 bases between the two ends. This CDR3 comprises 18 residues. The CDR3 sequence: CASKREVPGNSSGNTIYF. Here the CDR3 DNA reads TGTGCCAGCAAAAGAGAAGTGCCCGGTAACAGTTCTGGAAACACCATATATTTT.

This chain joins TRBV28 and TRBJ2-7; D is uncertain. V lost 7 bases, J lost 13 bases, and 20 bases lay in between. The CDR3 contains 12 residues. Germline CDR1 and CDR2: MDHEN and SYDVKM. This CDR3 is CASTTWVGPFYF. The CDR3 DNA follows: TGTGCCAGCACAACTTGGGTGGGCCCTTTCTACTTC.

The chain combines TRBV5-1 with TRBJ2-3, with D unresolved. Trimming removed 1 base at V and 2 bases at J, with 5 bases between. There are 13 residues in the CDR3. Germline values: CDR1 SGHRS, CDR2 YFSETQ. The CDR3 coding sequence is TGCGCCAGCAGCTTGTACTCCACAGATACGCAGTATTTT. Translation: CASSLYSTDTQYF. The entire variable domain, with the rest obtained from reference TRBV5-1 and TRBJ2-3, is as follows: KAGVTQTPRYLIKTRGQQVTLSCSPISGHRSVSWYQQTPGQGLQFLFEYFSETQRNKGNFPGRFSGRQFSNSRSEMNVSTLELGDSALYLCASSLYSTDTQYFGPGTRLTVL.

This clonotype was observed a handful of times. The CDR3 sequence is CSDGLAGSTDTQYF. In nucleotides, the CDR3 is TGCAGCGACGGACTAGCGGGGTCGACAGATACGCAGTATTTT. The V and J genes are TRBV29-1 and TRBJ2-3, with 12 bases lining up with TRBD2. Germline-derived CDR1 and CDR2 are SQVTM and ANQGSEA. The CDR3 is 14 amino acids. V lost 7 bases and J lost 3; bases outside the gene matches: 5.

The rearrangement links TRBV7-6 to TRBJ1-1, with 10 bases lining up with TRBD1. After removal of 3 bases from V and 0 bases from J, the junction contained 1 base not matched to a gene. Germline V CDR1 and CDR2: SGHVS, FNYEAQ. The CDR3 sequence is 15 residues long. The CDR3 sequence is CASSFGTGVNTEAFF. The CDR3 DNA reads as TGTGCCAGCAGCTTCGGGACAGGGGTGAACACTGAAGCTTTCTTT.

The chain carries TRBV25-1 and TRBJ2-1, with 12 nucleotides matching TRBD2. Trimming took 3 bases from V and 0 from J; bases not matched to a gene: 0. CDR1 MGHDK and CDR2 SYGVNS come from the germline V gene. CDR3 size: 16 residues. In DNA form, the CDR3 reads TGTGCCAGCAGTGAGACTAGCGGGAGCTCCTACAATGAGCAGTTCTTC. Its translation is CASSETSGSSYNEQFF.

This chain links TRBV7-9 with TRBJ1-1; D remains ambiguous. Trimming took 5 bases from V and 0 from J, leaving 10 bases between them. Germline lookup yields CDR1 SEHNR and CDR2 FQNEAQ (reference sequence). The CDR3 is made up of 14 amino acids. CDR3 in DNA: TGTGCCAGCAGCGTGCCGGGGATGAACACTGAAGCTTTCTTT. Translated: CASSVPGMNTEAFF.

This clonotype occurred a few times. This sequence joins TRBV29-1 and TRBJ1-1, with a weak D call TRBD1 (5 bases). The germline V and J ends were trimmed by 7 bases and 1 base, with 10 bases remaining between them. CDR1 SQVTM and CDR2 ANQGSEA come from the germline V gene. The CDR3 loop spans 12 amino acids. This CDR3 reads CSADRGNTEAFF. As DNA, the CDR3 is TGCAGCGCCGATAGGGGGAACACTGAAGCTTTCTTT.

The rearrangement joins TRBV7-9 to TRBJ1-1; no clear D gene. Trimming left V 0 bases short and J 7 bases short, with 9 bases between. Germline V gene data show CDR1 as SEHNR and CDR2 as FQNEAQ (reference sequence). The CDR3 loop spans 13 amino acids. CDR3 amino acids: CASSLAVGGEAFF. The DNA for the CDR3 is TGTGCCAGCAGCTTAGCAGTGGGTGGTGAAGCTTTCTTT.

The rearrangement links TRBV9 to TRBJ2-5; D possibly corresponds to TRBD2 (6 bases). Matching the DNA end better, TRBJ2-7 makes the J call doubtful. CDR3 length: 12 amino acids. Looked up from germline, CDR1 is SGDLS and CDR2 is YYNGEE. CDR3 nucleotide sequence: TGTGCCAGCAGCGTTGGAGGGCACGAGCAGTACTTC. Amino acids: CASSVGGHEQYF.

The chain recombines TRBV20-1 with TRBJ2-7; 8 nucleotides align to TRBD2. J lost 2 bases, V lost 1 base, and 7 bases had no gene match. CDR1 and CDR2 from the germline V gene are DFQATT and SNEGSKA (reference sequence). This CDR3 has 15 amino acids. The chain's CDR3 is CSARGKTSGPYEQYF. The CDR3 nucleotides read TGCAGTGCTAGAGGCAAAACTAGCGGACCCTACGAGCAGTACTTC.

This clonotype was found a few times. This chain's CDR3 is CASSLGGAGEAFF. The CDR3 DNA is TGTGCCAGCAGCTTGGGAGGGGCAGGTGAAGCTTTCTTT. The chain carries TRBV5-6 and TRBJ1-1; TRBD1 is a possible D gene (5 bases). Trimming pared 0 bases from V and 7 bases from J, leaving 10 bases between. Looked up from germline, CDR1 is SGHDT and CDR2 is YYEEEE. The CDR3 is 13 amino acids.

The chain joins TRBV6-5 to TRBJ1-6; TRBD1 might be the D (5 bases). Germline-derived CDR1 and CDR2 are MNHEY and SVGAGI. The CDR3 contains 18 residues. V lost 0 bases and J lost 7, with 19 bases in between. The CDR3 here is CASSYSIRRGSGNSPLHF. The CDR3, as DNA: TGTGCCAGCAGTTACTCTATCAGGCGGGGCTCGGGGAATTCACCCCTCCACTTT.

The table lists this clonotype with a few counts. CDR3 sequence reads: CASSQRTGSDQPQHF. Here the CDR3 DNA reads TGTGCCAGCAGCCAGAGGACTGGGTCAGATCAGCCCCAGCATTTT. V gene TRBV4-2 combines with J gene TRBJ1-5; D ambiguous. V lost 3 bases to trimming and J lost 5 bases, with 14 bases between them. The CDR3 length is 15 residues. CDR1 is LGHNA and CDR2 is YNFKEQ in the germline V gene.

In DNA form, the CDR3 reads TGCAGTGCTAGAGATCTATCAGGATTAGATACGCAGTATTTT. Its translation: CSARDLSGLDTQYF. This chain joins TRBV20-1 and TRBJ2-3; D not certain. From germline, CDR1 is DFQATT and CDR2 SNEGSKA (reference sequence). V dropped 0 bases and J dropped 5 bases, with 12 bases sitting between them. This CDR3 region has 14 residues.

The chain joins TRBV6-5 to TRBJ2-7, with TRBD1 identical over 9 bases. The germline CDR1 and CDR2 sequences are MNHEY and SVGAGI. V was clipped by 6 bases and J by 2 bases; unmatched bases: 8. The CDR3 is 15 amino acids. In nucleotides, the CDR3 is TGTGCCAGCAGGCAACCGGGACAGGGACCCTACGAGCAGTACTTC. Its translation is CASRQPGQGPYEQYF.

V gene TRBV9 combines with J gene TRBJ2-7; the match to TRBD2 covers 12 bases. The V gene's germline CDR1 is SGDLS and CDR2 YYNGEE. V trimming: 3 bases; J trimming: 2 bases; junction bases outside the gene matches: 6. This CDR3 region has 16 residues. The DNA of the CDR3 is TGTGCCAGCAGCGCAGGGACTAGCGGGTCTCCCTACGAGCAGTACTTC. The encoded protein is CASSAGTSGSPYEQYF. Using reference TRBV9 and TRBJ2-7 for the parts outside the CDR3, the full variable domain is DSGVTQTPKHLITATGQRVTLRCSPRSGDLSVYWYQQSLDQGLQFLIQYYNGEERAKGNILERFSAQQFPDLHSELNLSSLELGDSALYFCASSAGTSGSPYEQYFGPGTRLTVT.

CDR3 DNA sequence: TGCAGTGCTTCTAGCGGGGTGCTTCAAGAGACCCAGTACTTC. The encoded protein is CSASSGVLQETQYF. V is TRBV20-1 and J is TRBJ2-5, with 9 bases fitting TRBD2. The CDR3 runs to 14 residues. V shed 5 bases, J shed 2 bases, and the junction held 6 bases outside the gene matches. CDR1 is DFQATT, CDR2 SNEGSKA, per germline (reference sequence).

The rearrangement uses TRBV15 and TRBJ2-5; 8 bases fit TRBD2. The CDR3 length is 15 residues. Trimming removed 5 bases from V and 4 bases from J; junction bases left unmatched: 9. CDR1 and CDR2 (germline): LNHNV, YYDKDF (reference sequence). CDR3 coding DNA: TGTGCCACCAGCCGGGAGGGAGTCTACGGAGAGACCCAGTACTTC. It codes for CATSREGVYGETQYF.